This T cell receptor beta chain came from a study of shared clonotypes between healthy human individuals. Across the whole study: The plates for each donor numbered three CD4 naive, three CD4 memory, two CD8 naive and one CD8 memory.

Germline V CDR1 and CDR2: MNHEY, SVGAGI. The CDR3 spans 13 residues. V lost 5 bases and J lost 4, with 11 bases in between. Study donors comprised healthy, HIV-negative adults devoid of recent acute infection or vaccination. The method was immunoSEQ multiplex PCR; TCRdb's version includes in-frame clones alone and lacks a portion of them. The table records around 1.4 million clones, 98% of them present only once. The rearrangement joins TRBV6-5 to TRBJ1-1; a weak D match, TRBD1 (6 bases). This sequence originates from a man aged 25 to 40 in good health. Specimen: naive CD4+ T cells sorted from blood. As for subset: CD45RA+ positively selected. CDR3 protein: CASSGGLATEAFF. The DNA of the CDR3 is TGTGCCAGCAGTGGGGGGCTTGCCACTGAAGCTTTCTTT.